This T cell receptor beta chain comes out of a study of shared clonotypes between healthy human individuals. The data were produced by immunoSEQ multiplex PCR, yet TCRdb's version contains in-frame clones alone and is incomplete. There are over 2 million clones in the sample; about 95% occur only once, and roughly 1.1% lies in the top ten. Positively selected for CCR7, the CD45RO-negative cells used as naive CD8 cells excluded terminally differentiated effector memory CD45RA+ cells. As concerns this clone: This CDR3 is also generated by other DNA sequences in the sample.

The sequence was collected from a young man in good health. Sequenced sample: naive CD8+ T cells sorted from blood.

CDR3 DNA: TGTGCCAGTGGGACAGGGGGATACAATGAGCAGTTCTTC. Translating it yields CASGTGGYNEQFF. The chain uses TRBV19 and TRBJ2-1; 11 bases map to TRBD1. CDR1 is LNHDA, CDR2 SQIVND, per germline (reference sequence). V shed 8 bases and J 4 bases; nucleotides not matched to a gene: 1. The CDR3 sequence is 13 residues long. The whole variable domain, remainder taken from reference TRBV19 and TRBJ2-1, is DGGITQSPKYLFRKEGQNVTLSCEQNLNHDAMYWYRQDPGQGLRLIYYSQIVNDFQKGDIAEGYSVSREKKESFPLTVTSAQKNPTAFYLCASGTGGYNEQFFGPGTRLTVL.